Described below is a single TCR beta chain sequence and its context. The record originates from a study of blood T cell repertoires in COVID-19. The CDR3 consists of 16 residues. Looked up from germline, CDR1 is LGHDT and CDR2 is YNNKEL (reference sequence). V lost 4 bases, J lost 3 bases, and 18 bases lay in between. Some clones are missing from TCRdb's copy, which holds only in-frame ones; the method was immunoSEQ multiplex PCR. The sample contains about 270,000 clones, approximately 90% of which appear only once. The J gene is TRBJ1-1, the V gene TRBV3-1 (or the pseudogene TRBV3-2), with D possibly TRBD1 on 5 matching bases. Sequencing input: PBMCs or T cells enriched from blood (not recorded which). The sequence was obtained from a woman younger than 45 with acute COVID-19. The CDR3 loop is CASSLNRGDRDTEAFF. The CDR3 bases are TGTGCCAGCAGCCTGAATCGGGGGGACCGGGACACTGAAGCTTTCTTT.